The 6 T cell receptor beta chains below were found in one sample sequenced in a study of blood T cells in healthy people across ages. The authors ran a second PCR of 7 to 11 cycles using a sample-barcoded 5' primer and a J-beta primer mix. TCRdb independently ran MiXCR on the 5' RACE reads; one entry per CDR3 protein. The data show fewer than 650,000 distinct CDR3 sequences, 25% to 35% seen once. A further study also used this sample, focusing on T cells of mothers and their children.

Material for sequencing was blood. The receptors here all came from a boy between 2 and 10 years old in good health.

V is TRBV7-9 and J is TRBJ1-2; possibly TRBD1 for D (5 bases). V was trimmed by 5 bases and J by 2 bases, leaving 12 bases between them. CDR1 SEHNR and CDR2 FQNEAQ come from the germline V gene (reference sequence). The CDR3 has 14 amino acids. CDR3 coding DNA: TGTGCCAGCAGCGTTGGGGCGGGGAACTATGGCTACACCTTC. Protein: CASSVGAGNYGYTF.

V usage is TRBV28 and J usage is TRBJ2-5; no firm D call. Deletions cut 3 bases from V and 1 base from J, with 6 bases between. Germline CDR1 and CDR2: MDHEN and SYDVKM. The CDR3 sequence is 13 residues long. The CDR3 loop is CASSFSLQETQYF. CDR3 in DNA: TGTGCCAGCAGTTTCTCTCTCCAAGAGACCCAGTACTTC.

Only a few counts were recorded for this clonotype. The V and J genes are TRBV7-9 and TRBJ2-5; TRBD2 matches at 10 bases. The CDR3 has 17 amino acids. Per the germline V gene, CDR1 is SEHNR and CDR2 is FQNEAQ (reference sequence). J was trimmed by 5 bases and V by 9 bases; bases with no gene match: 18. The CDR3 spells CASSPSAGLAIPETQYF. The DNA of the CDR3 is TGTGCCAGTAGCCCCTCGGCGGGACTAGCGATCCCGGAGACCCAGTACTTC.

This clonotype was seen a few times. This chain links TRBV4-3 with TRBJ2-3, with 8 bases identical to TRBD2. V was pared by 0 bases and J by 2 bases, with 13 bases of the junction left unmatched. CDR1 is LGHNA, CDR2 YSLEER, per germline. The CDR3 spans 19 residues. This CDR3 is CASSQERRSSGFHTDTQYF. The CDR3 DNA is TGCGCCAGCAGCCAAGAAAGGAGGTCTAGCGGGTTCCACACAGATACGCAGTATTTT.

The chain has TRBV12-3 or TRBV12-4 and TRBJ1-2, with D perhaps TRBD1 (5 bases). The V and J ends lost 8 bases and 5 bases respectively, with 30 bases between them. The CDR3 is 18 amino acids. CDR3 DNA: TGTGCCAGCGGCCCGGGGGGAGTAGGATCACATCAAACATATGGCTACACCTTC. Its protein is CASGPGGVGSHQTYGYTF.

The chain recombines TRBV3-1 with TRBJ1-3, with no clear D. This CDR3 is built from 16 residues. CDR1 LGHDT and CDR2 YNNKEL come from the germline V gene (reference sequence). Trimming took off 0 bases at V and 0 bases at J, with 9 bases between the two ends. CDR3 in amino acids: CASSQDLVLSGNTIYF. CDR3 bases: TGTGCCAGCAGCCAAGATTTAGTACTCTCTGGAAACACCATATATTTT.